This T cell receptor beta chain was captured by sequencing in a study of blood T cell repertoires in COVID-19. As for the study in general: The samples span acute and convalescent COVID-19 from the United States, Italy and Spain. From T cells, B-cell-depleted T cells, or PBMCs came the material, which was cDNA or gDNA.

CDR3 size: 14 residues. V lost 5 bases to trimming and J lost 8 bases; unmatched junction nucleotides: 12. The germline V gene has CDR1 MNHNY and CDR2 SVGAGI (reference sequence). Seattle patient enrollment occurred during active infection, with longitudinal follow-up thereafter. Authors' analysis steps: Amplification from reference gene primers served as the basis for estimated nucleated cell counts. Produced via immunoSEQ multiplex PCR; TCRdb's table is partial and in-frame only. For V, J and clone size, that table is used; D and trimming come from the DNA. This table has over 150,000 clones, 80% to 85% appearing once.

Source material: peripheral blood. This chain joins TRBV6-6 and TRBJ2-7; 7 bases fit TRBD1. This TCR derives from a woman in her 70s with COVID-19, enrolled during active disease. CDR3 sequence (DNA): TGTGCCAGCAGTCCGGACAGGAGCACTACGCAGCAGTACTTC. Protein: CASSPDRSTTQQYF.